The 18 T cell receptor beta chains below come from one sample, sequenced in a study of cytomegalovirus exposure and HLA in healthy donors. Here immunoSEQ multiplex PCR was the method, and the copy in TCRdb shows in-frame clones only, minus some. The table lists about 140,000 clones, around 84% of them singletons. Sequenced: PBMCs. Receptor source: a man aged 18 to 29 in good health and CMV-seropositive.

The V call is TRBV4-2, the J call TRBJ1-4, with D possibly TRBD1 on 5 matching bases. Trimming removed 0 bases at V and 5 bases at J, with 10 bases between. This CDR3 spans 15 amino acids. From germline, CDR1 is LGHNA and CDR2 YNFKEQ. Here the CDR3 reads CASSQDRGENEKLFF. In DNA form, the CDR3 reads TGTGCCAGCAGCCAAGATCGGGGGGAAAATGAAAAACTGTTTTTT.

The rearrangement joins TRBV2 to TRBJ2-3, with D maybe TRBD1 (6 bases). The CDR3 sequence is 15 residues long. Trimming shortened V by 2 bases and J by 4 bases, and 13 bases separated the two germline ends. Germline V gene lookup returns CDR1 SNHLY and CDR2 FYNNEI. CDR3 sequence: CASSESPQGADTQYF. CDR3 bases: TGTGCCAGCAGTGAATCCCCACAGGGAGCAGATACGCAGTATTTT. The whole variable domain, remainder taken from reference TRBV2 and TRBJ2-3, is EPEVTQTPSHQVTQMGQEVILRCVPISNHLYFYWYRQILGQKVEFLVSFYNNEISEKSEIFDDQFSVERPDGSNFTLKIRSTKLEDSAMYFCASSESPQGADTQYFGPGTRLTVL.

V usage is TRBV14 and J usage is TRBJ1-2; maybe TRBD1 (5 bases). Germline V gene lookup returns CDR1 SGHDN and CDR2 FVKESK. The CDR3 is 12 residues long. Trimming shortened V by 6 bases and J by 4 bases, and 9 bases separated the two germline ends. CDR3 bases: TGTGCCAGCAGTCGGCAGGGCTATGGCTACACCTTC. Its protein is CASSRQGYGYTF.

The chain uses TRBV6-5 and TRBJ2-1, with TRBD2 matching 7 bases. The germline V gene has CDR1 MNHEY and CDR2 SVGAGI. V was pared by 8 bases and J by 5 bases, with 9 bases of the junction left unmatched. CDR3 length: 14 residues. CDR3 residues: CASYNRGGHNEQFF. In DNA form, the CDR3 reads TGTGCCAGCTACAACCGCGGGGGTCACAATGAGCAGTTCTTC.

The chain combines TRBV7-3 with TRBJ2-1; D remains ambiguous. CDR1 and CDR2 from the germline V gene are SGHTA and FQGTGA. This CDR3 comprises 14 residues. Trimming cost V 5 bases and J 4 bases, with 12 bases left between them. As DNA, the CDR3 is TGTGCCAGCAGCCCCGATCCAGCGTACAATGAGCAGTTCTTC. Its translation is CASSPDPAYNEQFF.

This chain connects TRBV14 to TRBJ2-7, with 10 bases fitting TRBD2. There are 15 residues in the CDR3. Germline loops: CDR1 SGHDN, CDR2 FVKESK. The J segment lost 5 bases and the V segment lost 0 bases, leaving 4 bases of the junction unmatched. The CDR3 region has the DNA TGTGCCAGCAGCCAAGATTGGACTAGCGGCCACGAGCAGTACTTC. It codes for CASSQDWTSGHEQYF. The full variable domain, with the rest looked up from reference TRBV14 and TRBJ2-7, is EAGVTQFPSHSVIEKGQTVTLRCDPISGHDNLYWYRRVMGKEIKFLLHFVKESKQDESGMPNNRFLAERTGGTYSTLKVQPAELEDSGVYFCASSQDWTSGHEQYFGPGTRLTVT.

V usage is TRBV19 and J usage is TRBJ1-2; D remains unclear. Trimming stripped 3 bases from V and 5 bases from J, with 13 bases between. CDR1 is LNHDA and CDR2 is SQIVND in the germline V gene (reference sequence). The CDR3 spans 14 residues. CDR3 amino acids: CASSIRAESYGYTF. Written as DNA, the CDR3 is TGTGCCAGTAGTATTCGCGCGGAGTCGTATGGCTACACCTTC.

V gene TRBV21-1 combines with J gene TRBJ2-6; the D call in the table, TRBD1, was not verified against the DNA. TRBV21-1 is termed a pseudogene. This CDR3 is built from 15 residues. CDR3 amino acids: CASSRTVPGANVLTF. The CDR3 coding sequence is TGTGCCAGCAGCAGGACAGTACCAGGGGCCAACGTCCTGACTTTC.

Written as DNA, the CDR3 is TGTGCCACCGGAGTTGCGGGACAGGGGAGCGAGCAGTACTTC. Protein sequence: CATGVAGQGSEQYF. The chain has TRBV13 and TRBJ2-7; 10 bases are a match to TRBD1. After removal of 10 bases from V and 6 bases from J, the junction contained 12 bases not matched to a gene. The CDR3 spans 14 residues. Per germline, CDR1 PRHDT and CDR2 FYEKMQ (reference sequence). The whole variable domain, filled in from reference TRBV13 and TRBJ2-7, reads AAGVIQSPRHLIKEKRETATLKCYPIPRHDTVYWYQQGPGQDPQFLISFYEKMQSDKGSIPDRFSAQQFSDYHSELNMSSLELGDSALYFCATGVAGQGSEQYFGPGTRLTVT.

The V call is TRBV27, the J call TRBJ2-7; 7 bases match TRBD1. Germline-derived CDR1 and CDR2 are MNHEY and SMNVEV (reference sequence). The trim removed 4 bases at V and 6 bases at J, leaving 6 bases unmatched. This CDR3 has 13 amino acids. The CDR3 region has the DNA TGTGCCAGCAGTTCTCGACAGGGACGCGAGCAGTACTTC. This sequence encodes CASSSRQGREQYF.

CDR3 sequence reads: CASSEVADRVTQYF. The CDR3 nucleotides read TGTGCCAGCAGTGAAGTGGCTGATCGGGTTACGCAGTATTTT. The chain carries TRBV6-1 and TRBJ2-3; D call uncertain. The CDR3 is made up of 14 amino acids. Trimming removed 1 base at V and 8 bases at J, with 13 bases between. CDR1 is MNHNS, CDR2 SASEGT, per germline.

The V call is TRBV4-1, the J call TRBJ2-5; 7 bases match TRBD2. CDR1 and CDR2 from the germline V gene are MGHRA and YSYEKL. V shed 4 bases and J 7 bases; nucleotides not matched to a gene: 9. The CDR3 runs 14 residues. CDR3 sequence: CASSLPSGRGTQYF. The CDR3 DNA reads as TGCGCCAGCAGCCTTCCTAGCGGTAGGGGGACCCAGTACTTC.

This clone was seen only once. The CDR3 loop is CASSVSSGGPWETQYF. CDR3 in DNA: TGTGCCAGCAGCGTGTCGTCGGGAGGGCCCTGGGAGACCCAGTACTTC. This chain uses TRBV9 with TRBJ2-5; TRBD2 aligns across 8 bases. CDR3 length: 16 residues. V lost 2 bases, J lost 5 bases, and 11 bases stayed unmatched. CDR1 and CDR2 from the germline V gene are SGDLS and YYNGEE.

The chain couples TRBV9 to TRBJ2-3, with 8 bases that match TRBD2. The germline V gene encodes CDR1 SGDLS and CDR2 YYNGEE. The CDR3 sequence is 16 residues long. V shed 0 bases, J shed 2 bases, and the junction held 5 bases outside the gene matches. CDR3 sequence reads: CASSVEAGGPTDTQYF. CDR3 nucleotides: TGTGCCAGCAGCGTAGAGGCGGGAGGACCCACAGATACGCAGTATTTT.

The chain links TRBV9 to TRBJ2-5, with D possibly being TRBD2 (6 bases). Germline V CDR1 and CDR2: SGDLS, YYNGEE. CDR3 size: 15 residues. V gave up 1 base and J gave up 2 bases, with 12 bases separating them. The CDR3 here is CASSVRSGLQETQYF. DNA for the CDR3: TGTGCCAGCAGCGTAAGGAGCGGGCTGCAAGAGACCCAGTACTTC.

The rearrangement uses TRBV9 and TRBJ2-1, with 12 bases fitting TRBD2. The CDR3 length is 15 residues. V trimming: 3 bases; J trimming: 9 bases; junction bases outside the gene matches: 7. In germline, CDR1 is SGDLS, CDR2 YYNGEE. The CDR3 nucleotides are TGTGCCAGCAGCGGACGGACTAGCGGGGAAGGTGAGCAGTTCTTC. This gives the protein CASSGRTSGEGEQFF.

CDR3 in amino acids: CASSYPDRASGYTF. As DNA, the CDR3 is TGTGCCAGCAGTTACCCAGACAGGGCCTCTGGCTACACCTTC. The V gene is TRBV6-5, the J gene TRBJ1-2; 7 nucleotides line up with TRBD1. Trimming cost V 2 bases and J 7 bases; bases outside gene matches: 7. The germline CDR1 and CDR2 sequences are MNHEY and SVGAGI. The CDR3 totals 14 residues.

This chain uses TRBV10-3 with TRBJ1-2, with D perhaps matching TRBD1 (6 bases). Trimming removed 0 bases at V and 7 bases at J, with 9 bases between. The CDR3 loop spans 13 amino acids. The germline gives CDR1 ENHRY, CDR2 SYGVKD. CDR3 in amino acids: CAISESNRAGYTF. CDR3 in DNA: TGTGCCATCAGTGAGTCGAACAGGGCTGGCTACACCTTC.